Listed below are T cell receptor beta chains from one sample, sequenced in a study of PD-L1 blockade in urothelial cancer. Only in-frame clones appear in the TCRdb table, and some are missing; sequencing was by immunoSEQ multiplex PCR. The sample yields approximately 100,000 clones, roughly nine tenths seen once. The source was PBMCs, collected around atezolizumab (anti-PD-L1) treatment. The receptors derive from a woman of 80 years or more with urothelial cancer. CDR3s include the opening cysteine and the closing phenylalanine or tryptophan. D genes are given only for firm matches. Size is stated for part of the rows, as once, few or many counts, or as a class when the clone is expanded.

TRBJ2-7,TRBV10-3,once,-,CAIRVTGASYEQYF,TGTGCCATCAGGGTGACAGGAGCCTCCTACGAGCAGTACTTC
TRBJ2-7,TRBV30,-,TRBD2,CAWSVLGGSTYEQYF,TGTGCCTGGAGTGTATTGGGAGGGTCGACCTACGAGCAGTACTTC
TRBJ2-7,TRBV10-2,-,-,CASSEGARNEQYF,TGCGCCAGCAGTGAAGGGGCGAGGAACGAGCAGTACTTC
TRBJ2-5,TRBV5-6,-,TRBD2,CASSLGLAALYQETQYF,TGTGCCAGCAGCTTGGGACTAGCGGCCTTGTACCAAGAGACCCAGTACTTC
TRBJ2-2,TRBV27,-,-,CASSYSGGGPGELFF,TGTGCCAGCAGTTACTCCGGGGGAGGCCCCGGGGAGCTGTTTTTT
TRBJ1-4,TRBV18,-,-,CASSLSTGSGEKLFF,TGTGCCAGCTCACTCTCGACGGGGTCGGGCGAAAAACTGTTTTTT
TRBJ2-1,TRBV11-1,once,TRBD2,CASSFRTSGRYNEQFF,TGTGCCAGCAGCTTCCGGACTAGCGGGAGGTACAATGAGCAGTTCTTC
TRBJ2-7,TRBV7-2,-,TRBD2,CASSPRGVGEQYF,TGTGCCAGCAGCCCCCGGGGGGTGGGAGAGCAGTACTTC
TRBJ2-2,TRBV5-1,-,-,CASSLAQNTGELFF,TGCGCCAGCAGCTTGGCCCAGAACACCGGGGAGCTGTTTTTT
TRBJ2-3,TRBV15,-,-,CATSREAGGSTDTQYF,TGTGCCACCAGCAGAGAGGCGGGCGGGAGCACAGATACGCAGTATTTT
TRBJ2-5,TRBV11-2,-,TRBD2,CASSLTRGGGFQETQYF,TGTGCCAGCAGCTTAACACGGGGGGGAGGCTTCCAAGAGACCCAGTACTTC
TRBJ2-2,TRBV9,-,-,CASSSRGGSSGTGELFF,TGTGCCAGCAGCTCCAGGGGCGGGAGTTCGGGCACCGGGGAGCTGTTTTTT
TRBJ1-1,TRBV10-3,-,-,CAITYSGANTEAFF,TGTGCCATCACCTACTCAGGGGCGAACACTGAAGCTTTCTTT
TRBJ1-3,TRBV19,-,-,CASSIYISGNTIYF,TGTGCCAGTAGTATATACATCTCTGGAAACACCATATATTTT
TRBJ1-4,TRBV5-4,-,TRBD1,CASSSTGESYEKLFF,TGTGCCAGCAGCTCCACAGGGGAGTCGTATGAAAAACTGTTTTTT
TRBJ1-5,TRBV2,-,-,CASSSRVNQPQHF,TGTGCCAGCAGTAGCAGGGTCAATCAGCCCCAGCATTTT
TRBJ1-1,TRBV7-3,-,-,CASSLGQNTEAFF,TGTGCCAGCAGCTTAGGGCAGAACACTGAAGCTTTCTTT
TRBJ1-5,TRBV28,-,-,CAIVGAGQPQHF,TGTGCCATCGTGGGGGCGGGTCAGCCCCAGCATTTT
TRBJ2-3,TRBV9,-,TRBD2,CASSSSGTSTDTQYF,TGTGCCAGCAGCTCTAGCGGGACGAGCACAGATACGCAGTATTTT
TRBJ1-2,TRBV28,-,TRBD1,CASSSGQTYGYTF,TGTGCCAGCAGTTCGGGACAGACCTATGGCTACACCTTC
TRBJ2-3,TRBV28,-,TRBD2,CASSPPGLAGLTDTQYF,TGTGCCAGCAGCCCCCCGGGACTAGCGGGACTCACAGATACGCAGTATTTT
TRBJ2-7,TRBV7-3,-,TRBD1,CASSTGQGTYEQYF,TGTGCCAGCAGCACGGGACAGGGAACCTACGAGCAGTACTTC
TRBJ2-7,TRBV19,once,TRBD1,CASGTGGYEQYF,TGTGCCAGCGGGACAGGTGGATACGAGCAGTACTTC
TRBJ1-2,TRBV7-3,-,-,CASSSLPGENYGYTF,TGTGCCAGCAGCTCCCTACCAGGGGAAAACTATGGCTACACCTTC
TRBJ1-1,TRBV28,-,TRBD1,CASSLGQWNTEAFF,TGTGCCAGCAGTTTGGGACAGTGGAACACTGAAGCTTTCTTT
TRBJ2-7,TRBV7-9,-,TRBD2,CASSLLGGIGVDGTNEQYF,TGTGCCAGCAGCCTCCTGGGGGGGATAGGGGTCGATGGGACTAACGAGCAGTACTTC
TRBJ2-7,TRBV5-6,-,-,CASSLVIPGAEQYF,TGTGCCAGCAGCTTGGTAATTCCGGGTGCCGAGCAGTACTTC
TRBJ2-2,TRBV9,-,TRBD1,CASSVAGTGNTGELFF,TGTGCCAGCAGCGTAGCAGGGACAGGCAACACCGGGGAGCTGTTTTTT
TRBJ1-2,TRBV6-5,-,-,CASKDGLQMGYTF,TGTGCCAGCAAAGACGGCCTACAGATGGGCTACACCTTC
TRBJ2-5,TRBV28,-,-,CASTLGGPTQYF,TGTGCCAGCACGCTCGGGGGGCCGACCCAGTACTTC
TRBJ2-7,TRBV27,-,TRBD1,CASSRRGQAYEQYF,TGTGCCAGCAGCCGCCGGGGACAGGCCTACGAGCAGTACTTC
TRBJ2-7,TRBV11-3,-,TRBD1,CASSSGQGAYEQYF,TGTGCCAGCAGCTCGGGACAGGGGGCCTACGAGCAGTACTTC
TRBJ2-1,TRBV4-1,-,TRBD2,CASSQSPSGSGVNEQFF,TGCGCCAGCAGCCAAAGCCCTAGCGGGAGCGGTGTCAATGAGCAGTTCTTC
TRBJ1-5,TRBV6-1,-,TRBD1,CASSEAGEGAHQPQHF,TGTGCCAGCAGTGAAGCGGGAGAGGGGGCCCATCAGCCCCAGCATTTT
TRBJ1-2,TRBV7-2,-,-,CASSVGGMRIVGYTF,TGTGCCAGCAGCGTGGGGGGGATGCGGATAGTGGGCTACACCTTC
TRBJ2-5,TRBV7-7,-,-,CASSLNYGETQYF,TGTGCCAGCAGCTTGAACTACGGAGAGACCCAGTACTTC
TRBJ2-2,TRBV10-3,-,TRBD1,CATRDRGTTGELFF,TGTGCCACGAGGGACAGAGGAACCACCGGGGAGCTGTTTTTT
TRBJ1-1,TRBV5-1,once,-,CASSLAQLEGRDALNTEAFF,TGCGCCAGCAGCTTGGCCCAACTGGAGGGGAGAGACGCGCTGAACACTGAAGCTTTCTTT
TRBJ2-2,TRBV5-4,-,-,CASSSEGGVITGELFF,TGTGCCAGCAGCTCAGAGGGGGGGGTGATTACCGGGGAGCTGTTTTTT
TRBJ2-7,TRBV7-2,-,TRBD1,CASSLGTGSRREQYF,TGTGCCAGCAGCTTAGGGACAGGGTCCCGTCGCGAGCAGTACTTC
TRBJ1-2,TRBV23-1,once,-,CASHTGGHCGYTF,TGCGCCAGCCACACGGGGGGCCACTGTGGCTACACCTTC
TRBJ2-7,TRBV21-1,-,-,CASSTAGTSGFYEQYF,TGTGCCAGCAGCACGGCCGGGACTAGCGGCTTCTACGAGCAGTACTTC
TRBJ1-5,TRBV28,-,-,CASSATKPGDLGQPQHF,TGTGCCAGCAGTGCAACAAAGCCAGGGGATTTGGGTCAGCCCCAGCATTTT
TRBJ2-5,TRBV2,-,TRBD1,CASSGASDRGSGSQYF,TGTGCCAGCAGTGGGGCCTCGGACAGGGGGAGCGGGAGCCAGTACTTC
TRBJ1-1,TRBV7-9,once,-,CASSSPASRVSFF,TGTGCCAGCAGCTCCCCCGCATCCAGGGTATCTTTCTTT
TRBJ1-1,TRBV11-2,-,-,CASSLTGSTAGEAFF,TGTGCCAGCAGCCTCACAGGGAGTACCGCAGGTGAAGCTTTCTTT
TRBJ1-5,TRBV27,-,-,CASTSFAGNQPQHF,TGTGCCAGTACATCTTTTGCAGGCAATCAGCCCCAGCATTTT
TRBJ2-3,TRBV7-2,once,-,CASSPLAPDTQYF,TGTGCCAGCAGTCCATTAGCTCCAGATACGCAGTATTTT